This TCR beta chain was observed in a study of blood T cell repertoires in COVID-19. At the level of the study: Samples came from the United States, Italy and Spain, spanning acute and convalescent COVID-19. The analysed material was cDNA or gDNA that came from T cells, B-cell-depleted T cells, or PBMCs.

Individuals aged roughly 18 to 95 years were recruited from some 26 US areas. Recovery among Cohort 3 donors was established by two negative PCRs, clearance, or symptom resolution. Trimming removed 2 bases from V and 1 base from J, with 9 bases in between. Per the germline V gene, CDR1 is SGHTA and CDR2 is FQGTGA. CDR3 length: 14 residues. Generated by immunoSEQ multiplex PCR, the TCRdb table keeps only in-frame clones and is missing some. There are 190,000 or so clones in the sample; roughly four fifths occur only once, and about 10% lies in the top ten. This TCR was sampled from a middle-aged man who had recovered from COVID-19. The chain has TRBV7-3 and TRBJ2-7; possibly TRBD1 for D (6 bases). Sequencing was done on a sample of PBMCs or T cells enriched from blood (not recorded which). In DNA, the CDR3 is TGTGCCAGCAGCTTACAGGGGCCGTCCTACGAGCAGTACTTC. This sequence encodes CASSLQGPSYEQYF.